The sequence of this T cell receptor (beta chain) was determined in a study of breast tumors, draining lymph nodes, adjacent tissues. Study-wide findings and caveats: Tumors had less TCR diversity than lymph nodes, more than nontumor tissue. That most tumor T cells come from lymph nodes remained unproven. Findings are consistent with lymph node origin and intratumoral expansion of most tumor T cells.

Samples came from axillary lymph nodes draining the breast cancer. V lost 3 bases and J lost 5, with 11 bases in between. This CDR3 contains 13 residues. TCRdb passed the multiplex PCR reads through MiXCR, listing each CDR3 protein once. The sample consists of approximately 190,000 distinct CDR3 sequences, roughly 31% of them appearing once. A note on this clonotype: Its antigen is unidentified.

The TCR was taken from a female donor with breast cancer. Some clones in this sample may be carry-over from other donors' samples. V and J are TRBV12-3 or TRBV12-4 and TRBJ2-7; possibly TRBD2 for D (7 bases). The sequenced sample consisted of axillary lymph node tissue. In DNA, the CDR3 is TGTGCCAGCAGTTTTTGGGGGGGCAACGAGCAGTACTTC. It codes for CASSFWGGNEQYF.